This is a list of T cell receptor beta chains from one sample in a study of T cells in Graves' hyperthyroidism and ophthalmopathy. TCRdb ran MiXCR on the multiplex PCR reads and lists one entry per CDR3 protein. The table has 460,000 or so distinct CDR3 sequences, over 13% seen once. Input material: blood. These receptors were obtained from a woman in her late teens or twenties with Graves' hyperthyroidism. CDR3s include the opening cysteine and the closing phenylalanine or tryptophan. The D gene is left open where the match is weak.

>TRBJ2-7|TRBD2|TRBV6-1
CASQLAGVRPEQYF
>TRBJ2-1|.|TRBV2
CASSEWYNEQFF
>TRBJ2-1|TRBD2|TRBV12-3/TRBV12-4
CASSVGTTQGNEQFF
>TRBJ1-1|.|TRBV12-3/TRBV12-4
CASSLRGNTEAFF
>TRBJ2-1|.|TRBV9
CASSVEGYNEQFF
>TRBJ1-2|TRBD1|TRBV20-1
CSDPGQVVYGYTF
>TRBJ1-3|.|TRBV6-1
CASRPGEPSGNTIYF
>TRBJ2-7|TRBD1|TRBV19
CASKWDREIPGPLGFSHEQYF
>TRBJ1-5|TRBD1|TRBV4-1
CASSQDLGQGARQPQHF
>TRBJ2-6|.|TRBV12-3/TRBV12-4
CASSLLTAGANVLTF
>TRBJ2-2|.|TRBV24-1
CATSGEGDTGELFF
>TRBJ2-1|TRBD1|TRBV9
CASSVTGQGVRGEQFF
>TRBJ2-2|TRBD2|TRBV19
CATRSPLAGLSGELFF
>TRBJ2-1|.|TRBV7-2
CASSFYLDEQFF
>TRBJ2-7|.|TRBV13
CASSLGRDSFEQYF
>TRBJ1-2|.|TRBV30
CAWSIILDGYTF
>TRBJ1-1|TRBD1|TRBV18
CASSPRTGVTEAFF
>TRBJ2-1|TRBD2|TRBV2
CASSGLAGDFYNEQFF
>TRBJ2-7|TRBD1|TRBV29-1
CSAGTEYSYEQYF
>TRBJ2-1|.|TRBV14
CASSQELSTVEQFF
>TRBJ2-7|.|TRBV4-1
CASSQGVAGGDEQYF
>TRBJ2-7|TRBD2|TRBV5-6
CASSGTSGVSYEQYF
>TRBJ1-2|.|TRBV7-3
CASSLGTDYGHTF
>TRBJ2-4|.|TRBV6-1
CASSEIYWSGQNIQYF
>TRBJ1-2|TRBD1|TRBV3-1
CASSQGQGLNYGYTF
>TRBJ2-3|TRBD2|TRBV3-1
CASSQYSGSSWSTDTQYF
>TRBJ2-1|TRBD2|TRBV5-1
CASSLKREVSYNEQFF
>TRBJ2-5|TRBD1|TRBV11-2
CASSPGSRGPQETQYF
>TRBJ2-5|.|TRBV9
CASSERDWETQYF
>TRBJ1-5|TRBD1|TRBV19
CATRRQGGDQPQHF
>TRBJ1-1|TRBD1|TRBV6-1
CASRPGTGHTEAFF
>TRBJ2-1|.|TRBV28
CASNSWDGQGSYNEQFF
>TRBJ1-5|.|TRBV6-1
CASRSAYHQPQHF
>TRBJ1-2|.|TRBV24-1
CATSDGLDGYTF
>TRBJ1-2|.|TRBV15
CATSRGWGNYGYTF
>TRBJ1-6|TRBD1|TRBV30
CAWGVRGTDSPLRF
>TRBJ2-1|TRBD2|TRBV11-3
CASSLYPRGTSGRNEQFF
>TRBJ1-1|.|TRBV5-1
CASSLGSANTEAFF
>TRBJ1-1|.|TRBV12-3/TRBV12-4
CASSLEGHPNTEAFF
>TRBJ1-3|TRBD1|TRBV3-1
CASSQDGTVSGNTIYF
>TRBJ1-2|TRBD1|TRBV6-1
CASRPTGIYGYTF
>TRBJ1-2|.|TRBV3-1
CASSLAGTYGYTF
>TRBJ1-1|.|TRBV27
CASRVGWALNTEAFF
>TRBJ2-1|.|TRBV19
CASSSPDTPSMTPASYNEQFF
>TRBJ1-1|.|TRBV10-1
CASSKGPRLEAFF
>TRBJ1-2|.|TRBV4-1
CASSQTQLNYGYTF
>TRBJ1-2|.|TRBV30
CAWSVGFNYGYTF
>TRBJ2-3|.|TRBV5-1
CASKETGATDTQYF
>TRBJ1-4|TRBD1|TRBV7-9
CASSLEGGQNEKLFF
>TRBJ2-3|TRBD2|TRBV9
CASSVGWERESDTQYF
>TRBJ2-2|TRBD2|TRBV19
CASLNLAGGHTGELFF
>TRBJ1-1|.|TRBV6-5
CASSYEGRGNTEAFF
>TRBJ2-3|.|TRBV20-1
CSARDVAQGGADTQYF
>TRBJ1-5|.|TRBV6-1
CASSRSGSQPQHF
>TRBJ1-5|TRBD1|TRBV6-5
CAGSYSATGLHQPQHF
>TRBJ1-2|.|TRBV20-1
CSARDSGKDPNYGYTF
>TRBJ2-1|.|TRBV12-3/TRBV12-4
CASSSYQRTGWGRGEQFF
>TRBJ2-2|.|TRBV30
CAWNTGSPGELFF